This T cell receptor (beta chain) derives from a study of cytomegalovirus exposure and HLA in healthy donors. Study findings and constraints: A later look showed TCR association rates differing by HLA locus, highest for DRB1 and lowest for HLA-C.

Use of 60 Vbeta and 13 Jbeta primers characterized the PCR. Repertoires were generated with immunoSEQ multiplex PCR, while TCRdb's copy carries only in-frame clones and drops some. The sample contains 110,000 to 150,000 clones, 60% to 80% of which appear only once. A word on this clone: The antigen remains unidentified.

V shed 6 bases and J 7 bases; nucleotides not matched to a gene: 8. This CDR3 comprises 13 residues. Germline V gene lookup returns CDR1 WSHSY and CDR2 SAAADI. Material: PBMCs. This chain connects TRBV10-2 to TRBJ2-7, with 8 bases identical to TRBD1. This TCR came from a male donor in good health and CMV-seronegative. CDR3 nucleotide sequence: TGCGCCAGCAGAGGACAGGGCACAGGGGAGCAGTACTTC. As protein: CASRGQGTGEQYF.